Shown below are 3 T cell receptor beta chains from a single sample sequenced in a study of blood T cell repertoires in COVID-19. Sequenced by immunoSEQ multiplex PCR; TCRdb stores in-frame clones only, minus some. This repertoire shows 150,000 to 200,000 clones, 80% to 90% found once; its top ten account for around 8.3%. The sequencing sample was made of peripheral blood. These receptor sequences come from a man in his sixties with acute or convalescent COVID-19.

The chain carries TRBV5-1 and TRBJ2-3; D uncertain. Germline values: CDR1 SGHRS, CDR2 YFSETQ. This CDR3 contains 12 residues. Trimming removed 0 bases from V and 7 bases from J, with 6 bases in between. The CDR3 reads CASSLAFNTQYF. Written as DNA, the CDR3 is TGCGCCAGCAGCTTGGCCTTTAATACGCAGTATTTT.

V is TRBV28 and J is TRBJ2-6, with D possibly TRBD2 on 7 matching bases. The CDR3 contains 18 residues. The germline V gene encodes CDR1 MDHEN and CDR2 SYDVKM. V shed 8 bases and J shed 0 bases, with 20 bases lying between them. The CDR3 protein is CASRFSRGAASGANVLTF. CDR3 bases: TGTGCCAGCCGCTTTAGTCGGGGGGCCGCCTCTGGGGCCAACGTCCTGACTTTC.

The chain has TRBV6-6 and TRBJ2-7, with 9 bases that match TRBD2. After removal of 7 bases from V and 2 bases from J, the junction contained 12 bases not matched to a gene. The CDR3 has 16 residues. Germline V gene data show CDR1 as MNHNY and CDR2 as SVGAGI (reference sequence). The CDR3 nucleotides are TGTGCCAGCACCTCCAAACGGACTAGCGAGACCTACGAGCAGTACTTC. Its translation: CASTSKRTSETYEQYF.